The next 23 T cell receptor beta chains were all read from a single sample in a study of T cell changes during pregnancy in multiple sclerosis. Measured with immunoSEQ multiplex PCR; TCRdb has only the in-frame clones, and not every one. The sample comprises fewer than 90,000 clones, 94% of which are singletons, and under 0.85% rests with the top ten. Specimen: peripheral blood, collected in the third trimester of pregnancy. These receptors originate from a female donor with multiple sclerosis, enrolled in a pregnancy study.

The chain joins TRBV6-4 to TRBJ2-2; D ambiguous. Germline CDR1 is MRHNA and CDR2 is SNTAGT. Between the trimmed V and J ends, which lost 3 bases and 0 bases, there was a span of 5 bases. The CDR3 runs to 14 residues. The CDR3 here is CASSEQPNTGELFF. Written as DNA, the CDR3 is TGTGCCAGCAGTGAACAGCCGAACACCGGGGAGCTGTTTTTT.

This chain links TRBV29-1 with TRBJ1-2, with D hard to call. CDR1 SQVTM and CDR2 ANQGSEA come from the germline V gene. V was pared by 4 bases and J by 8 bases, with 17 bases between. The CDR3 runs 13 residues. The CDR3: CSVGSQEVRGYTF. The CDR3, as DNA: TGCAGCGTTGGAAGTCAGGAAGTTAGAGGCTACACCTTC.

The chain carries TRBV30 and TRBJ2-5, with 10 positions matching TRBD2. V was pared by 2 bases and J by 5 bases, with 5 bases of the junction left unmatched. Looked up from germline, CDR1 is GTSNPN and CDR2 is SVGIG (reference sequence). The CDR3 length is 14 residues. CDR3 loop: CAWSLLAGGETQYF. The CDR3 coding sequence is TGTGCCTGGAGTCTGTTAGCGGGAGGTGAGACCCAGTACTTC.

V usage is TRBV7-2 and J usage is TRBJ2-7, with 8 bases that match TRBD1. The CDR3 has 14 residues. Germline V CDR1 and CDR2: SGHTA, FQGNSA. J gave up 7 bases and V 5 bases, and 10 bases lay outside the gene matches. CDR3 in amino acids: CASSPDRGSEEQYF. The CDR3, as DNA: TGTGCCAGCAGCCCTGACAGGGGAAGTGAAGAGCAGTACTTC.

This clone was seen just once. The chain combines TRBV30 with TRBJ2-3; TRBD2 agrees at 7 bases. CDR3 length: 17 residues. V was pared by 1 base and J by 1 base, with 11 bases of the junction left unmatched. The germline V gene has CDR1 GTSNPN and CDR2 SVGIG (reference sequence). The CDR3 DNA reads as TGTGCCTGGAGTGGGGGTTTCGCGGGAGTGGGCACAGATACGCAGTATTTT. Its translation: CAWSGGFAGVGTDTQYF.

This clone came up a few times. V gene TRBV2 combines with J gene TRBJ1-3; D is unresolved. There are 15 residues in the CDR3. Per the germline V gene, CDR1 is SNHLY and CDR2 is FYNNEI. The V end lost 8 bases, the J end lost 0 bases, and 14 bases lay between the germline ends. The DNA of the CDR3 is TGTGCCAGCTGGAGGAGGGTGGGCTCTGGAAACACCATATATTTT. Its translation is CASWRRVGSGNTIYF.

This clone was seen once. The chain couples TRBV9 to TRBJ1-3, with a possible D match to TRBD1 (6 bases). The CDR3 covers 15 residues. V dropped 3 bases and J dropped 2 bases, with 12 bases sitting between them. The V gene's germline CDR1 is SGDLS and CDR2 YYNGEE. CDR3 amino acids: CASSASGAAGNTIYF. The CDR3 nucleotides are TGTGCCAGCAGCGCCTCAGGGGCGGCTGGAAACACCATATATTTT.

The genes are TRBV5-6 and TRBJ2-4; possibly TRBD2 for D (6 bases). Trimming removed 5 bases from V and 2 bases from J, with 17 bases in between. The CDR3 is made up of 16 amino acids. Germline V gene data show CDR1 as SGHDT and CDR2 as YYEEEE. Here the CDR3 reads CASSLDGWTTKNIQYF. In DNA form, the CDR3 reads TGTGCCAGCAGTCTGGACGGATGGACTACCAAAAACATTCAGTACTTC. Full variable domain (outside the CDR3, taken from reference TRBV5-6 and TRBJ2-4): DAGVTQSPTHLIKTRGQQVTLRCSPKSGHDTVSWYQQALGQGPQFIFQYYEEEERQRGNFPDRFSGHQFPNYSSELNVNALLLGDSALYLCASSLDGWTTKNIQYFGAGTRLSVL.

The V call is TRBV7-2, the J call TRBJ1-2, with 9 bases that match TRBD1. Germline trimming cut 2 bases from V and 2 bases from J; bases unmatched to any gene: 3. The CDR3 covers 15 residues. Germline CDR1 SGHTA, CDR2 FQGNSA. CDR3 nucleotides: TGTGCCAGCAGCTTAAGACAGGGGGGGAACTATGGCTACACCTTC. Protein product: CASSLRQGGNYGYTF.

The rearrangement joins TRBV11-3 to TRBJ2-1, with TRBD2 as a possible D gene (7 bases). This CDR3 is 15 amino acids long. V dropped 5 bases and J dropped 6 bases, with 17 bases sitting between them. From germline, CDR1 is SGHNT and CDR2 YENEEA. The CDR3, as DNA: TGTGCCAGCAGCCATCACCGGGGGGCGTTCAATGAGCAGTTCTTC. Its protein is CASSHHRGAFNEQFF.

J is TRBJ2-7 and V is TRBV19; TRBD1 agrees at 7 bases. The length of the CDR3 is 17 residues. Germline values: CDR1 LNHDA, CDR2 SQIVND (reference sequence). Trimming cost V 4 bases and J 7 bases; bases outside gene matches: 19. The CDR3 DNA follows: TGTGCCAGTAGTACCGGTCACTCGACAGGGATAACGCGAGAGCAGTACTTC. Protein: CASSTGHSTGITREQYF.

This chain uses TRBV27 with TRBJ2-7, with 11 bases fitting TRBD1. Germline V gives CDR1 MNHEY, CDR2 SMNVEV (reference sequence). CDR3 length: 16 amino acids. The ends lost 6 bases at V and 2 bases at J; junction bases unmatched: 9. CDR3 residues: CASSPHQGQGAYEQYF. The CDR3, as DNA: TGTGCCAGCAGCCCACACCAGGGACAGGGGGCCTACGAGCAGTACTTC.

The chain recombines TRBV18 with TRBJ1-1, with 7 bases lining up with TRBD1. The CDR3 extends over 17 amino acids. The V gene's germline CDR1 is KGHSH and CDR2 LQKENI. Trimming took 3 bases from V and 0 from J; bases not matched to a gene: 10. The CDR3 spells CASSPGTAQYMNTEAFF. Here the CDR3 DNA reads TGTGCCAGCTCACCGGGGACAGCTCAGTATATGAACACTGAAGCTTTCTTT.

The gene calls are TRBV5-6 and TRBJ2-1; possible D gene TRBD2, 7 bases. The CDR3 is 18 amino acids. The germline V and J ends were trimmed by 1 base and 2 bases, with 19 bases remaining between them. Germline lookup yields CDR1 SGHDT and CDR2 YYEEEE. The CDR3 DNA reads as TGTGCCAGCAGCTTGAGGGTAAGGGGGGAGGGACCCTACAATGAGCAGTTCTTC. Protein sequence: CASSLRVRGEGPYNEQFF.

The chain couples TRBV6-6 to TRBJ1-1, with TRBD1 matching 7 bases. V lost 5 bases, J lost 0 bases, and 9 bases stayed unmatched. CDR1 is MNHNY, CDR2 SVGAGI, per germline (reference sequence). The CDR3 consists of 16 residues. This chain's CDR3 is CASSPTPTGMNTEAFF. The DNA of the CDR3 is TGTGCCAGCAGTCCTACCCCGACAGGGATGAACACTGAAGCTTTCTTT.

The rearrangement links TRBV19 to TRBJ2-2; no clear D. The germline V gene has CDR1 LNHDA and CDR2 SQIVND (reference sequence). This CDR3 contains 12 residues. Trimming removed 6 bases at V and 6 bases at J, with 8 bases between. The chain's CDR3 is CASRRKAGELFF. Written as DNA, the CDR3 is TGTGCCAGTAGGCGGAAAGCCGGGGAGCTGTTTTTT.

V is TRBV7-8 and J is TRBJ2-5, with 8 bases lining up with TRBD2. Trimming took 5 bases from V and 2 from J; bases not matched to a gene: 16. The CDR3 is made up of 18 amino acids. Germline CDR1 is SGHVS and CDR2 is FQNEAQ. The CDR3: CASSRGSGRGRGQETQYF. The CDR3 nucleotides are TGTGCCAGCAGCCGGGGGAGCGGGAGAGGTAGGGGGCAAGAGACCCAGTACTTC.

The rearrangement joins TRBV9 to TRBJ1-3; TRBD1 agrees at 7 bases. J lost 4 bases, V lost 6 bases, and 4 bases had no gene match. Germline CDR1 SGDLS, CDR2 YYNGEE. CDR3 size: 13 residues. This chain's CDR3 is CASTGTAGNTIYF. DNA of the CDR3: TGTGCCAGCACCGGGACAGCAGGAAACACCATATATTTT.

This clone showed up just once. The V and J genes are TRBV25-1 and TRBJ2-1, with TRBD1 identical over 7 bases. Trimming removed 8 bases from V and 3 bases from J; junction bases left unmatched: 7. This CDR3 has 14 amino acids. Germline-derived CDR1 and CDR2 are MGHDK and SYGVNS. The CDR3: CASARQGNYNEQFF. The DNA of the CDR3 is TGTGCCAGCGCCCGACAGGGTAACTACAATGAGCAGTTCTTC.

The chain has TRBV2 and TRBJ2-7; D ambiguous. V gave up 2 bases and J gave up 1 base, with 12 bases separating them. The germline gives CDR1 SNHLY, CDR2 FYNNEI. This CDR3 contains 15 residues. This CDR3 reads CASSESYSQSYEQYF. The CDR3, as DNA: TGTGCCAGCAGTGAATCTTACAGCCAGTCCTACGAGCAGTACTTC.

The count of this clone is one. The chain recombines TRBV28 with TRBJ1-1; no reliable D call. Trimming took off 4 bases at V and 1 base at J, with 4 bases between the two ends. CDR3 size: 12 residues. The germline V gene encodes CDR1 MDHEN and CDR2 SYDVKM. CDR3 residues: CASSSENTEAFF. The DNA of the CDR3 is TGTGCCAGCAGTTCAGAGAACACTGAAGCTTTCTTT.

About this clone itself: No DNA is shown, since the ends of the CDR3 on it are uncertain; the CDR3 is the one TCRdb lists. The chain has TRBV25-1 and TRBJ2-1; the table gives TRBD1 as D, unverified against the DNA. A total of 15 residues make up the CDR3, ends included. CDR1 is MGHDK and CDR2 is SYGVNS in the germline V gene. The CDR3 protein is CASSDWGQGAWYKFF.

The chain links TRBV7-3 to TRBJ2-2; TRBD1 is a possible D gene (5 bases). Germline V lookup: CDR1 SGHTA, CDR2 FQGTGA. This CDR3 spans 15 amino acids. Trimming cost V 5 bases and J 0 bases, with 10 bases left between them. Here the CDR3 reads CASSPGRANTGELFF. DNA of the CDR3: TGTGCCAGCAGCCCCGGCAGGGCGAACACCGGGGAGCTGTTTTTT.